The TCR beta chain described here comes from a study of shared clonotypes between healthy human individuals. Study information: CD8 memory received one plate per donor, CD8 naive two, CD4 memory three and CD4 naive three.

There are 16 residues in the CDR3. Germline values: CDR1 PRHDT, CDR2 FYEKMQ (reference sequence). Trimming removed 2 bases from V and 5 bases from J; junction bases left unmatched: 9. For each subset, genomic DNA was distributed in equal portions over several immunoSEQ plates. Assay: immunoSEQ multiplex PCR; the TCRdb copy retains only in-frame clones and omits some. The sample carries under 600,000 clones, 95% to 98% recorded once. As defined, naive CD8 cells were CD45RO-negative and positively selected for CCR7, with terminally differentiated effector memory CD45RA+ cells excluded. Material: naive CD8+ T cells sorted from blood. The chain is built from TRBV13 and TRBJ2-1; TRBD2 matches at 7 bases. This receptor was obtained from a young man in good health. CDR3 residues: CASSLWGGRVDNEQFF. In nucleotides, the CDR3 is TGTGCCAGCAGCTTATGGGGCGGGAGAGTCGACAATGAGCAGTTCTTC.